This T cell receptor beta chain was profiled in a study of cytomegalovirus exposure and HLA in healthy donors. Findings and caveats of the study: Many donors shared some public TCRs, even though most TCR sequences were rare.

Germline V gene data show CDR1 as MNHEY and CDR2 as SVGAGI. The CDR3 is made up of 14 amino acids. Trimming left V 4 bases short and J 10 bases short, with 17 bases between. PCR used 60 Vbeta primers and 13 Jbeta primers. The data were produced by immunoSEQ multiplex PCR, yet TCRdb's version contains in-frame clones alone and is incomplete. Of 150,000 to 200,000 clones in the sample, about 85% were seen once. With regard to this clone: Its antigen is unidentified.

Source material: PBMCs. The chain recombines TRBV6-5 with TRBJ1-5, with D possibly TRBD1 on 6 matching bases. The receptor's source is a man between 50 and 59 years old in good health and CMV-seropositive. The DNA of the CDR3 is TGTGCCAGCAGTTCCGGACAGCGCCGAGGACCCCAGCATTTT. Translating gives CASSSGQRRGPQHF.